The 32 T cell receptor beta chains listed next were all sequenced from one sample in a study of blood T cell repertoires in COVID-19. Clones were read by immunoSEQ multiplex PCR, and TCRdb kept only the in-frame ones, dropping some. Among around 360,000 clones listed, roughly 86% were seen once. The sequenced material came from peripheral blood. These receptors all come from a woman aged 25-40 years with COVID-19, enrolled during active disease.

The chain recombines TRBV2 with TRBJ2-3, with 8 bases fitting TRBD2. The CDR3 extends over 15 amino acids. V was clipped by 7 bases and J by 0 bases; unmatched bases: 6. Germline V gene data show CDR1 as SNHLY and CDR2 as FYNNEI. The CDR3 sequence: CASTLGLASTDTQYF. DNA of the CDR3: TGTGCCAGCACCCTAGGACTAGCTAGCACAGATACGCAGTATTTT.

Points on this clone: Other DNA sequences in the sample encode the same CDR3. The V call is TRBV3-1 (or the pseudogene TRBV3-2), the J call TRBJ1-1; the match to TRBD1 covers 7 bases. CDR3 length equals 14 residues. The germline gives CDR1 LGHDT, CDR2 YNNKEL (reference sequence). Germline trimming cut 0 bases from V and 2 bases from J; bases unmatched to any gene: 0. The CDR3 DNA reads as TGTGCCAGCAGCCAAGAAGGGGGCAACACTGAAGCTTTCTTT. Translating gives CASSQEGGNTEAFF.

V and J are TRBV28 and TRBJ2-1; 8 nucleotides agree with TRBD2. From germline, CDR1 is MDHEN and CDR2 SYDVKM. Trimming at V came to 5 bases and at J to 10 bases, leaving 7 bases not matched to a gene. This CDR3 contains 13 residues. The CDR3 nucleotides read TGTGCCAGCAGTCCCGGACTAGCTGGGGAGCAGTTCTTC. This gives the protein CASSPGLAGEQFF.

V gene TRBV4-2 combines with J gene TRBJ2-3; 11 bases align to TRBD2. J was trimmed by 6 bases and V by 4 bases; bases with no gene match: 0. This CDR3 is built from 13 residues. CDR1 is LGHNA and CDR2 is YNFKEQ in the germline V gene. CDR3 loop: CASSRTSGDTQYF. CDR3 sequence (DNA): TGTGCCAGCAGCCGGACTAGCGGGGATACGCAGTATTTT.

This chain connects TRBV5-5 to TRBJ2-2, with D possibly matching TRBD1 (5 bases). The CDR3 consists of 13 residues. Per the germline V gene, CDR1 is SGHKS and CDR2 is YYEKEE (reference sequence). Between the trimmed V and J ends, which lost 6 bases and 6 bases, there was a span of 12 bases. CDR3 region: CASTPWGPGELFF. The CDR3 DNA reads TGTGCCAGCACTCCCTGGGGCCCCGGGGAGCTGTTTTTT. The entire variable domain, with the rest obtained from reference TRBV5-5 and TRBJ2-2, is as follows: DAGVTQSPTHLIKTRGQQVTLRCSPISGHKSVSWYQQVLGQGPQFIFQYYEKEERGRGNFPDRFSARQFPNYSSELNVNALLLGDSALYLCASTPWGPGELFFGEGSRLTVL.

The chain links TRBV30 to TRBJ2-2, with TRBD2 as a possible D gene (5 bases). The CDR3 has 12 amino acids. In germline, CDR1 is GTSNPN, CDR2 SVGIG (reference sequence). V lost 3 bases and J lost 3, with 5 bases in between. The CDR3: CAWRRDTGELFF. CDR3 DNA: TGTGCCTGGAGGAGGGACACCGGGGAGCTGTTTTTT. Variable domain in full (rest from reference TRBV30 and TRBJ2-2): SQTIHQWPATLVQPVGSPLSLECTVEGTSNPNLYWYRQAAGRGLQLLFYSVGIGQISSEVPQNLSASRPQDRQFILSSKKLLLSDSGFYLCAWRRDTGELFFGEGSRLTVL.

The V gene is TRBV3-1 (or the pseudogene TRBV3-2), the J gene TRBJ1-5; possibly TRBD1 for D (5 bases). The germline gives CDR1 LGHDT, CDR2 YNNKEL (reference sequence). This CDR3 comprises 17 residues. Trimming removed 1 base at V and 2 bases at J, with 15 bases between. The CDR3 nucleotides read TGTGCCAGCAGCCAAGTCTGGGGCGGTAAGGGCAATCAGCCCCAGCATTTT. Its protein is CASSQVWGGKGNQPQHF.

This clone was observed once. The chain has TRBV30 and TRBJ1-2; D unclear. This CDR3 is built from 13 residues. Trimming removed 0 bases from V and 4 bases from J, with 9 bases in between. The V gene's germline CDR1 is GTSNPN and CDR2 SVGIG (reference sequence). The CDR3 DNA reads TGTGCCTGGAGTGTCGGGGTGGGCTATGGCTACACCTTC. This gives the protein CAWSVGVGYGYTF. Looking up the rest from reference TRBV30 and TRBJ1-2 gives the full variable domain: SQTIHQWPATLVQPVGSPLSLECTVEGTSNPNLYWYRQAAGRGLQLLFYSVGIGQISSEVPQNLSASRPQDRQFILSSKKLLLSDSGFYLCAWSVGVGYGYTFGSGTRLTVV.

This clone was recorded only once. V is TRBV5-1 and J is TRBJ2-1, with 7 bases identical to TRBD1. V was pared by 6 bases and J by 5 bases, with 5 bases of the junction left unmatched. This CDR3 contains 13 residues. Germline CDR1 reads SGHRS; CDR2 reads YFSETQ. CDR3 in amino acids: CASKGQNDNEQFF. CDR3 nucleotide sequence: TGCGCCAGCAAGGGACAGAATGACAATGAGCAGTTCTTC.

V is TRBV30 and J is TRBJ2-5, with unresolved D. This CDR3 comprises 14 residues. V lost 3 bases, J lost 1 base, and 12 bases lay in between. Per germline, CDR1 GTSNPN and CDR2 SVGIG (reference sequence). This CDR3 is CAWRSSVFQETQYF. CDR3 in DNA: TGTGCCTGGAGAAGCAGCGTATTCCAAGAGACCCAGTACTTC.

The CDR3 DNA is TGCGCCAGCAGCCAAGCCGGGGGGTATGGCTACACCTTC. Translating gives CASSQAGGYGYTF. The rearrangement joins TRBV4-1 to TRBJ1-2; perhaps TRBD1 as D (5 bases). Germline CDR1 is MGHRA and CDR2 is YSYEKL. Between the trimmed V and J ends, which lost 1 base and 5 bases, there was a span of 8 bases. There are 13 residues in the CDR3.

This clone was observed a single time. The DNA of the CDR3 is TGTGCCAGCAGTCCCCGACTTGAAAAACTGTTTTTT. Encoded protein: CASSPRLEKLFF. The chain recombines TRBV6-5 with TRBJ1-4; D not resolved. V was trimmed by 5 bases and J by 7 bases, leaving 8 bases between them. This CDR3 is 12 amino acids long. Germline assignment: CDR1 MNHEY and CDR2 SVGAGI.

V usage is TRBV7-6 and J usage is TRBJ2-2; 7 bases align to TRBD1. The CDR3 covers 20 residues. The germline gives CDR1 SGHVS, CDR2 FNYEAQ. V was clipped by 5 bases and J by 0 bases; unmatched bases: 18. Here the CDR3 reads CASSISNRQGFFANTGELFF. The DNA of the CDR3 is TGTGCCAGCAGCATCTCTAACAGACAGGGATTCTTTGCGAACACCGGGGAGCTGTTTTTT.

V gene TRBV21-1 combines with J gene TRBJ2-2; the D call of TRBD1 is as the table states it, not checked on the DNA. TRBV21-1 is described as a pseudogene. The CDR3 runs 20 residues. CDR3 protein: CASSKPLDPPGQGLAGELFF. As DNA, the CDR3 is TGTGCCAGCAGCAAACCCCTAGATCCCCCGGGACAGGGCTTGGCCGGGGAGCTGTTTTTT.

V usage is TRBV6-5 and J usage is TRBJ1-6; D remains unclear. Per the germline V gene, CDR1 is MNHEY and CDR2 is SVGAGI. The CDR3 runs 15 residues. The V end was cut by 2 bases, the J end by 7 bases, with 12 bases between. The CDR3: CASSYRGLGNSPLHF. The CDR3 DNA reads TGTGCCAGCAGTTACCGAGGGTTGGGGAATTCACCCCTCCACTTT.

The chain uses TRBV2 and TRBJ1-4; 8 bases are shared with TRBD1. V lost 5 bases and J lost 10; bases outside the gene matches: 9. In germline, CDR1 is SNHLY, CDR2 FYNNEI. This CDR3 is 14 amino acids long. This CDR3 reads CASSPDRGGRKLFF. As DNA, the CDR3 is TGTGCCAGCAGTCCCGACAGGGGCGGGAGAAAACTGTTTTTT.

The genes are TRBV18 and TRBJ2-2, with 9 bases aligning to TRBD2. CDR1 KGHSH and CDR2 LQKENI come from the germline V gene. The CDR3 runs 15 residues. Trimming at V came to 3 bases and at J to 6 bases, leaving 5 bases not matched to a gene. CDR3 in DNA: TGTGCCAGCTCACCTAGCGGGAGCTCCGCCGGGGAGCTGTTTTTT. It encodes CASSPSGSSAGELFF.

CDR3 region: CASSTSLSGRRTGELFF. In DNA form, the CDR3 reads TGTGCCAGCAGCACCTCCCTTAGCGGGAGAAGGACCGGGGAGCTGTTTTTT. V and J are TRBV11-2 and TRBJ2-2, with 9 positions matching TRBD2. V trimming: 5 bases; J trimming: 5 bases; junction bases outside the gene matches: 12. Germline V gene data show CDR1 as SGHAT and CDR2 as FQNNGV. The CDR3 covers 17 residues.

The chain has TRBV6-1 and TRBJ1-2, with D possibly being TRBD1 (5 bases). With 3 bases removed from V and 7 bases from J, the gap between germline ends came to 12 bases. There are 13 residues in the CDR3. Germline V CDR1 and CDR2: MNHNS, SASEGT. In DNA form, the CDR3 reads TGTGCCAGCAGTGAGTTAGGGGCCTCTGGCTACACCTTC. Encoded protein: CASSELGASGYTF.

This clone was observed a single time. This sequence joins TRBV11-2 and TRBJ2-3, with 10 positions matching TRBD1. The CDR3 covers 15 residues. V gave up 4 bases and J gave up 4 bases; unmatched junction bases: 5. CDR1 and CDR2 (germline): SGHAT, FQNNGV. The CDR3 nucleotides read TGTGCCAGCAGCTCTCCGGGACAGGGGCCAGATACGCAGTATTTT. Its translation is CASSSPGQGPDTQYF.

The rearrangement joins TRBV27 to TRBJ1-5; 10 bases line up with TRBD1. The CDR3 runs to 19 residues. V was pared by 4 bases and J by 5 bases, with 17 bases of the junction left unmatched. Germline V gene data show CDR1 as MNHEY and CDR2 as SMNVEV (reference sequence). CDR3 bases: TGTGCCAGCAGTTCGCTCCGGGACAGGGGCCCCAGGAATGATCAGCCCCAGCATTTT. Amino acid sequence: CASSSLRDRGPRNDQPQHF.

The rearrangement links TRBV3-1 (or the pseudogene TRBV3-2) to TRBJ2-3; a possible D gene is TRBD2 (6 bases). Germline CDR1 reads LGHDT; CDR2 reads YNNKEL (reference sequence). V lost 2 bases, J lost 1 base, and 19 bases lay in between. The CDR3 is 18 amino acids. CDR3 in amino acids: CASSQSRGRRRGTDTQYF. CDR3 bases: TGTGCCAGCAGCCAATCCCGGGGCAGGAGGAGGGGCACAGATACGCAGTATTTT.

The V gene is TRBV29-1, the J gene TRBJ2-2; TRBD2 might be the D (6 bases). Per germline, CDR1 SQVTM and CDR2 ANQGSEA. CDR3 length: 13 amino acids. The V end lost 5 bases, the J end lost 5 bases, and 12 bases lay between the germline ends. The CDR3 is CSVIAVGTGELFF. CDR3 nucleotide sequence: TGCAGCGTTATAGCGGTTGGGACCGGGGAGCTGTTTTTT.

The V and J genes are TRBV7-8 and TRBJ1-5; no firm D call. Trimming removed 5 bases from V and 3 bases from J, with 8 bases in between. Germline lookup yields CDR1 SGHVS and CDR2 FQNEAQ. The CDR3 runs to 13 residues. As DNA, the CDR3 is TGTGCCAGCAGCCCCCCGTCCAATCAGCCCCAGCATTTT. Its translation is CASSPPSNQPQHF.

V and J are TRBV7-8 and TRBJ2-7; 11 nucleotides agree with TRBD1. CDR1 is SGHVS, CDR2 FQNEAQ, per germline. The ends lost 3 bases at V and 1 base at J; junction bases unmatched: 2. This CDR3 comprises 15 residues. The DNA for the CDR3 is TGTGCCAGCAGCTTGGGGACAGGGGGATCCTACGAGCAGTACTTC. Translating gives CASSLGTGGSYEQYF.

This sequence joins TRBV5-6 and TRBJ2-3, with a weak D call TRBD2 (5 bases). This CDR3 has 16 residues. Germline CDR1 reads SGHDT; CDR2 reads YYEEEE. Trimming removed 5 bases from V and 0 bases from J, with 16 bases in between. The CDR3 bases are TGTGCCAGCAGAGCCTGGGGAGCGGCTAGCACAGATACGCAGTATTTT. Translating it yields CASRAWGAASTDTQYF.

The chain uses TRBV5-5 and TRBJ2-1; the D gene is possibly TRBD1 (6 bases). Trimming cost V 3 bases and J 7 bases, with 11 bases left between them. The CDR3 loop spans 13 amino acids. The V gene's germline CDR1 is SGHKS and CDR2 YYEKEE (reference sequence). CDR3 sequence reads: CASSSQGVNEQFF. Written as DNA, the CDR3 is TGTGCCAGCAGCTCACAGGGAGTAAATGAGCAGTTCTTC.

The chain joins TRBV7-9 to TRBJ2-7; 12 positions agree with TRBD2. Unmatched junction bases numbered 0, after V lost 8 bases and J lost 1 base. From germline, CDR1 is SEHNR and CDR2 FQNEAQ (reference sequence). The CDR3 is 13 amino acids. The CDR3 DNA is TGTGCCAGCGGACTAGCGGGGTCCTACGAGCAGTACTTC. Its protein product is CASGLAGSYEQYF.

This clone was seen more than once but under ten times. The chain is built from TRBV30 and TRBJ1-4; unclear D gene. The germline gives CDR1 GTSNPN, CDR2 SVGIG (reference sequence). This CDR3 has 13 residues. V gave up 5 bases and J gave up 4 bases, with 11 bases separating them. CDR3 sequence: CAWAIRVNEKLFF. The DNA of the CDR3 is TGTGCCTGGGCTATCCGGGTTAATGAAAAACTGTTTTTT. The entire variable domain, with the rest obtained from reference TRBV30 and TRBJ1-4, is as follows: SQTIHQWPATLVQPVGSPLSLECTVEGTSNPNLYWYRQAAGRGLQLLFYSVGIGQISSEVPQNLSASRPQDRQFILSSKKLLLSDSGFYLCAWAIRVNEKLFFGSGTQLSVL.

This clone was counted ten times or more. Other nucleotide sequences from this sample produce the same CDR3. The chain links TRBV6-6 to TRBJ1-1; 11 bases fit TRBD1. The ends lost 2 bases at V and 4 bases at J; junction bases unmatched: 3. The CDR3 spans 15 residues. The germline CDR1 and CDR2 sequences are MNHNY and SVGAGI (reference sequence). The CDR3 is CASSYRGTGGTEAFF. CDR3 nucleotide sequence: TGTGCCAGCAGTTACCGAGGGACAGGGGGCACTGAAGCTTTCTTT.

The V gene is TRBV10-3, the J gene TRBJ2-5; TRBD2 matches 7 bases. The V and J ends lost 5 bases and 1 base, in that order; junction bases with no gene match: 1. Germline loops: CDR1 ENHRY, CDR2 SYGVKD. The CDR3 length is 13 residues. CDR3 in DNA: TGTGCCATCAGTCGCGGGAGCCAAGAGACCCAGTACTTC. The encoded protein is CAISRGSQETQYF.

V gene TRBV7-8 combines with J gene TRBJ2-7; 7 bases line up with TRBD1. With 5 bases clipped from V and 2 bases from J, the junction kept 6 bases outside the gene matches. The CDR3 has 14 amino acids. Germline V lookup: CDR1 SGHVS, CDR2 FQNEAQ. This chain's CDR3 is CASSVETGPYEQYF. DNA for the CDR3: TGTGCCAGCAGCGTAGAGACAGGGCCCTACGAGCAGTACTTC. Full variable domain (outside the CDR3, taken from reference TRBV7-8 and TRBJ2-7): GAGVSQSPRYKVAKRGQDVALRCDPISGHVSLFWYQQALGQGPEFLTYFQNEAQLDKSGLPSDRFFAERPEGSVSTLKIQRTQQEDSAVYLCASSVETGPYEQYFGPGTRLTVT.